This TCR beta chain was observed in a study of shared clonotypes between healthy human individuals (dated by TCRdb to the early 2020s). About the study as a whole: Two women and a few men aged 18 to 49 years were included in the cohort. To estimate repertoire size and how much clonotype sharing occurs between individuals, the study deeply sequenced the blood TCR repertoires of 5 or 6 healthy adults. Leukapheresis yielded between about 0.9 and 9.5 billion PBMCs per donor. To increase sequencing depth and limit assay-specific biases, TCR repertoire library preparation and sequencing were carried out by different laboratories using diverse techniques. For each donor, CD4 naive and CD4 memory were each run on three plates, CD8 naive on two plates, and CD8 memory on one plate. Summary of the overall study and its limitations: Larger estimated clonotype richness was generally found for naive subsets than for memory subsets. Even with the large sequencing depth, rarefaction of the sorted-subset datasets indicated that sequencing was incomplete. The small number of donors limited the genetic and exposure-history diversity represented. Clonotypes shared by all four sorted-subset donors showed higher generation probabilities than non-shared clonotypes. Only blood was sampled, and tissue TCR repertoires likely differ from those in blood. Sharing across a few donors was observed for approximately 5% of naive CD4, 3.5% of naive CD8, roughly 2.3% of memory CD4, and about 0.4% of memory CD8 clonotypes. Pairwise subsampling led to the expectation that sequencing depth would affect the degree of clonotype sharing among donors.

TCR CDR3 regions were amplified from genomic DNA by multiplex PCR using the deep immunoSEQ assay. Extracted genomic DNA from each cell subset was spread evenly across all wells of several immunoSEQ 96-well plates, with each plate serving as a replicate. For sorted subsets, approximately 210 ng of genomic DNA, equivalent to some 30,000 T cell genomes, went into each replicate PCR. Purified libraries were quantified with a Qubit 3.0 fluorometer, sized on a Bioanalyzer 2100, and re-quantified with the KAPA Library Quantification kit. A separate single-read 150-cycle Illumina NextSeq 550 flow cell was used to sequence each immunoSEQ 96-well plate. On the study's bioinformatics: The immunoSEQ output contained only junctional sequences without quality scores, so filtering could not match that applied to full-length reads. To assign V/J genes and CDR3, sequences were annotated against IMGT germline references using PyIR, a Python wrapper for IgBLAST v1.9. Reads were removed for weak V/J assignments (E-value above 1e-6), missing CDR3, stop codons, out-of-frame junctions, or ambiguous translated residues. V3J clonotypes were defined by identical inferred V gene, J gene, and CDR3 amino acid sequence. Percentage overlap between repertoires was computed as shared unique clonotypes divided by the size of the smaller repertoire. Richness of each repertoire was evaluated using RTK rarefaction, the Chao1 estimator, and Recon v2.1 estimates of unobserved clonotypes. Generation probabilities were computed with OLGA for all TCRbeta clonotypes obtained by the gDNA method from several donors. TCRdb's version of the immuneACCESS table is confined to in-frame rearrangements and falls short of the full clone set. An unresolved V gene accounts for under half of the shortfall where checked; the remainder is of unknown origin. That table is the source of V, J and clone size, and D and trimming were worked out from the DNA. The sample table records 1.6 million or so clones; about 98.5% of these occur just once. 0.36% of the sample is in the top ten clones.

This clone was detected once. Its antigen is not yet known. No base qualities exist here, and no much larger clone lies one base off it. Healthy HIV-negative adults with no recently reported acute infections or vaccinations were included as donors. All donors were Caucasian adults living in Nashville, Tennessee, USA. CD4+ T cells were enriched by magnetic negative selection; naive cells were then positively selected on CD45RA, and the negative fraction formed the memory subset. Blood was obtained by leukapheresis, after which PBMCs were separated by Ficoll-Histopaque density gradient centrifugation and cryopreserved in liquid nitrogen vapor phase. Analytical flow cytometry was used to check the purity and quantity of each magnetically sorted T cell population. Genomic DNA was isolated from every sorted fraction and measured by UV absorbance on a Nanodrop 2000c. Taken from cysteine to phenylalanine, the CDR3 has 18 residues. Only the CDR3 DNA is retained, 54 bases long and in frame from the first base. For CDR1 and CDR2, the germline V gene lists SGDLS and YYNGEE. The V and J ends are trimmed by 0 bases and 5 bases, leaving 20 bases between them.

Source material: naive CD4+ T cells sorted from blood. The label giving this sample's cell subset or site can be read as: CD45RA+ positively selected. Recombination connected TRBV9 to TRBJ2-2; matching of 5 bases hints at TRBD1 as the D gene. The receptor was isolated from a man younger than 40 in good health. The CDR3 region has the sequence CASSVEGGRTHWTGELFF. The nucleotide sequence is given as TGTGCCAGCAGCGTAGAGGGCGGTCGGACACATTGGACCGGGGAGCTGTTTTTT.